These T cell receptor beta chains were read from a single sample in a study of blood T cells in healthy people across ages. One entry per CDR3 protein results from TCRdb running MiXCR on the 5' RACE reads. The sample holds 1.5 million to 2 million distinct CDR3 sequences, around 50% seen once. Sequencing was performed on blood. The source of these receptors is a woman aged 40 to 49 in good health. Both conserved end residues are part of each CDR3. The order of the fields is clone size, D gene, CDR3 length, V gene, J gene, CDR3 protein, CDR3 DNA. A D gene is named only where the DNA matches it firmly. Some rows mark clone size as missing; the rest say once, few, many or name a class of expanded clone.

-	-	16	TRBV28	TRBJ2-6	CASSRMGGAGANVQTF	TGTGCCAGCAGTCGTATGGGGGGAGCTGGGGCCAACGTCCAGACTTTC
-	-	16	TRBV2	TRBJ2-1	CASSETRRSPHNEQFF	TGTGCCAGCAGTGAAACGCGTAGGTCTCCCCACAATGAGCAGTTCTTC
few	TRBD1	16	TRBV7-9	TRBJ1-2	CASSSGQDAANYGYTF	TGTGCCAGCAGCTCGGGACAGGACGCAGCTAACTATGGCTACACCTTC
few	-	18	TRBV2	TRBJ2-6	CASSYSLRPISGANVLTF	TGTGCCAGCAGTTATAGTCTGAGACCAATCTCTGGGGCCAACGTCCTGACTTTC
-	-	23	TRBV4-2	TRBJ2-7	CASSQDPKRQSGTQRRGSSEQYF	TGTGCCAGCAGCCAAGATCCCAAACGACAATCCGGGACACAACGGCGGGGCTCCTCCGAGCAGTACTTC
few	-	16	TRBV7-2	TRBJ2-1	CASSLASGTSYNEQFF	TGTGCCAGCAGCTTAGCGTCGGGAACTTCTTACAATGAGCAGTTCTTC
-	-	12	TRBV2	TRBJ2-1	CASSAASNEQFF	TGTGCCAGCAGCGCCGCTAGCAATGAGCAGTTCTTC
-	TRBD2	18	TRBV5-1	TRBJ2-3	CASSLGSGGHFNTDTQYF	TGCGCCAGCAGCTTAGGTAGCGGGGGGCACTTTAACACAGATACGCAGTATTTT
-	-	15	TRBV9	TRBJ1-2	CASSVDTVSNYGYTF	TGTGCCAGCAGCGTAGACACAGTGAGCAACTATGGCTACACCTTC
-	TRBD1	14	TRBV29-1	TRBJ1-2	CSVQTGTVNYGYTF	TGCAGCGTTCAAACCGGGACAGTCAACTATGGCTACACCTTC
once	TRBD1	13	TRBV7-2	TRBJ2-3	CASAGGLADTQYF	TGTGCCAGCGCAGGGGGCCTCGCAGATACGCAGTATTTT